The source of this T cell receptor (beta chain) is a study of monozygotic twins with inflammatory bowel disease (dated by TCRdb to between 2019 and 2020). For context, the study as a whole: In total, around 30 monozygotic twin pairs made up the full study: 19 Danish pairs, all IBD-discordant, plus nine German pairs, of which four were IBD-concordant and five were IBD-discordant. The search for disease-associated traits relied mainly on comparing, within discordant pairs, IBD patients with their genetically identical healthy co-twins. Each individual had, on average, about 151 000 unique TCRalpha sequences and 181 000 unique TCRbeta sequences available for analysis.

In regard to this clonotype: It lacks a known antigen.

The library was made by 5' RACE. The input for every TCR library was around 4,000 ng of total RNA. cDNA was synthesized with SMARTScribe reverse transcriptase in eight separate reactions per sample. Unique molecular identifiers containing a 6-nucleotide sample barcode were introduced through template switching during cDNA synthesis. Two nested PCRs of roughly 16 and 10 cycles amplified the TCRalpha and TCRbeta cDNA, and bead purification followed each PCR. Before amplification, the cDNA was treated with uracil DNA-glycosylase and purified using the QIAquick PCR purification kit. The second PCR added Illumina TruSeq-compatible adapters along with sample-specific barcodes. TapeStation and Qubit were used to check library quality and concentration, and around 5.3 ng of each library was pooled. Sequencing of pooled libraries was carried out on an Illumina HiSeq2500 single-index Rapid Run using 2 x 100 bp reads and custom sequencing primers. The source study handled its data this way. MiGEC version 1.2.6 was used for UMI-based consensus assembly, which corrected PCR and sequencing errors. MiXCR version 2.1.1 handled V(D)J alignment, clonotype assembly and CDR3 extraction. Normalisation of gene usage, clonotype sharing and MAIT/NKT TCR abundance was achieved by analysing the top 1000, 10 000 and 20 000 clonotypes per sample. After downsampling to 27 000 UMIs, diversity was calculated as the inverse Simpson index using the vegan R package. Paired Mann-Whitney U tests were applied to discordant twin pairs, and Benjamini-Hochberg correction was used for multiple testing. Each entry corresponds to one CDR3 protein sequence from reads that TCRdb reprocessed, and DNA is not given. For this entry, the V and J calls and clone size follow TCRdb and not the study's own pipeline. The sample table includes around 100,000 distinct CDR3 sequences. The ten largest clones take up approximately 1.8% of the sample.

From each donor, a roughly 2.5 ml peripheral blood sample was collected into PAXgene tubes and stored at -80 degrees C. Without any T cell sorting, total RNA was extracted from whole blood using the PAXgene blood miRNA kit on an automated QIAcube. Peripheral blood from monozygotic twin pairs concordant or discordant for inflammatory bowel disease was subjected to deep TCRalpha and TCRbeta repertoire profiling with unique molecular barcoding. Smoking habits were recorded for all twin pairs, and individuals were classified as current, former or never smokers. Paper-wide results and their limitations: Measured by the inverse Simpson index, TCRbeta repertoire diversity was lower in IBD patients than in their healthy co-twins. Compared with healthy twins, IBD patients shared fewer clonotypes with other individuals, and the difference was most pronounced in patients with signs of disease activity. Because patients were on differing immunosuppressive treatments, the repertoires may have picked up extra background noise and inter-individual variability. The analysis was unable to tell different T cell subtypes apart. No single strong signal or clonotype linked to IBD turned up in the results, so the idea that one exists was not supported. Concordant and discordant twins showed no difference in repertoire similarity, possibly because of limited statistical power.

From its cysteine to its phenylalanine, the CDR3 spans 15 amino acids. The protein alone is recorded here. Based on the germline V gene (reference sequence), the CDR1 and CDR2 sequences are LNHDA and SQIVND. The sequenced sample was blood. This TCR came from a human donor with ulcerative colitis or Crohn's disease, or a healthy co-twin of an affected twin (not recorded which). The sequence joins TRBV19 to TRBJ2-5; TCRdb returns TRBD1, unconfirmable since there is no DNA. The CDR3 here reads CASSIIVGGQETQYF.